The clone carrying this T cell receptor beta chain was seen just once. TCRdb keeps only in-frame clones here, not all; method: immunoSEQ multiplex PCR. This table has roughly 220,000 clones, 86% appearing once. This entry comes from a study of blood T cell repertoires in COVID-19. The clonotype was recovered from a woman in her thirties or forties with acute COVID-19. Sequenced material: PBMCs or T cells enriched from blood (not recorded which).

As DNA, the CDR3 is TGCAGCGCCGGGGAACAGGGTCCTTACGAGCAGTACTTC. This translates into CSAGEQGPYEQYF. The V and J genes are TRBV29-1 and TRBJ2-7; D is perhaps TRBD1 (6 bases). The V gene's germline CDR1 is SQVTM and CDR2 ANQGSEA. This CDR3 spans 13 amino acids. V shed 7 bases and J shed 4 bases, with 17 bases lying between them.